This T cell receptor (beta chain) was observed in a study of T cell repertoires in cytomegalovirus infection. Study details: Both CMV infection and a matching HLA type were indicated by public TCR beta signatures.

General study results and limits: HLA-C-restricted TCR beta clonotypes specific for CMV led the ex vivo response. The cumulative frequency of public TCR beta families distinguished individuals who carried CMV together with the relevant HLA.

TCRdb analysed the reads with MiXCR anew, one entry per CDR3 protein. Of roughly 100,000 distinct CDR3 sequences in the sample, more than 15% are singletons; the top ten hold about 7.3%. This clonotype was observed many times. Its antigen is currently unknown. CDR3 length: 14 residues. The germline V gene encodes CDR1 SEHNR and CDR2 FQNEAQ (reference sequence). V lost 2 bases to trimming and J lost 0 bases, with 7 bases between them. The V call is TRBV7-9, the J call TRBJ1-2, with D uncertain. This TCR was recovered from a human donor in good health (CMV status not recorded). Some clones in this sample may be carry-over from other donors' samples. Specimen: PBMCs. DNA for the CDR3: TGTGCCAGCAGCTTATATCCAACTAACTATGGCTACACCTTC. This encodes CASSLYPTNYGYTF.